This T cell receptor (beta chain) was found in a study of cytomegalovirus exposure and HLA in healthy donors (dated by TCRdb to about 2017). Study-wide context: According to a later analysis, the roughly 120 validation repertoires were produced on the same platform as the approximately 600 repertoires of the first cohort. The aim of the study was to test whether cataloging public T cell receptors could identify signatures of past pathogen exposure. Along with the roughly 700-subject first cohort, a separate validation cohort of more than 90 different subjects was used. To predict cytomegalovirus infection status, the study combined high-throughput TCR immunosequencing, statistical association of individual TCRs with disease status, and machine learning.

General findings and caveats noted by the study authors: Three of the identified cytomegalovirus-associated TCR beta chains were confirmed in vitro to be specific for cytomegalovirus antigens. A later analysis had no HLA typing for the validation cohort, so co-occurrence there was scored across all 130 or so repertoires. The authors suggested that the approach could potentially be extended to other disease states and immunological phenotypes. In the study, approximately 160 TCR beta chains were listed as associated with cytomegalovirus. A later analysis found that TCRs clustered in the first cohort also tended to co-occur in the approximately 120 validation repertoires, with 94% of cluster scores above 0. Across donors, most TCR sequences were observed very rarely, whereas some public TCRs were present in many individuals. The classifier was reported to diagnose cytomegalovirus status with high specificity and sensitivity in both the original and validation cohorts.

Details on this clone: What this receptor recognizes is not known. Base-call qualities are not available, and no considerably larger clone is one nucleotide away.

The CDR1 and CDR2 encoded by the germline V gene are MNHEY and SVGAGI. V drops 6 bases and J drops 8 bases, leaving 16 bases in between. The CDR3 has 13 amino acids, counting the end cysteine and phenylalanine. Just CDR3 DNA is preserved here, 39 bases in frame from base 1. Library construction relied on the immunoSEQ multiplex PCR assay. The paper's processing steps were these. To diagnose cytomegalovirus status from the catalog of TCR beta chain sequences, a statistical classification framework was built. Here the immuneACCESS table is served through TCRdb, limited to in-frame sequences with V and J called. Missing clones are a known gap in these copies; in checked studies unresolved V genes cover under half, and the rest lacks a known reason. V and J calls plus clone size are reproduced from that table; the DNA served to infer D and trimming. For this sample there are approximately 180,000 clones; about 89% appear just once. The ten largest clones represent less than 3% of the sample.

The donors were included in the validation cohort of approximately 130 subjects, a group kept apart from the approximately 670-subject first cohort. Material for sequencing was PBMCs. The receptor's source is a man younger than 35 in good health and CMV-seropositive. The sequence links TRBV6-5 to TRBJ1-2, with the identity of the D gene unclear. CDR3 reads: CASSLSGRRGYTF. The DNA sequence is as follows: TGTGCCAGCAGCCTCAGCGGACGCCGAGGCTACACCTTC.